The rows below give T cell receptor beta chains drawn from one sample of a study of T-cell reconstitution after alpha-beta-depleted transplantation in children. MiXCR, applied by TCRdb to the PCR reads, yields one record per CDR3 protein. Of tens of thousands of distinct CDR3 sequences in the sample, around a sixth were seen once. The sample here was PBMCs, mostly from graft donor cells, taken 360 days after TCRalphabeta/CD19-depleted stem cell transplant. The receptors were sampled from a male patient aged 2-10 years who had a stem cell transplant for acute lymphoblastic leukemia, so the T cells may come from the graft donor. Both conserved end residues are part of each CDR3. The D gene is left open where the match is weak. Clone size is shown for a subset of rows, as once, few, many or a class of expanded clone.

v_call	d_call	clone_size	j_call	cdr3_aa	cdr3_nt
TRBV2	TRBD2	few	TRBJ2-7	CASSEASGRFYEQYF	TGTGCCAGCAGTGAGGCTAGCGGGAGGTTTTACGAGCAGTACTTC
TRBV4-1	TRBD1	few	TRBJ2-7	CASSQVRDRGSYEQYF	TGCGCCAGCAGCCAAGTGCGGGACAGGGGCTCCTACGAGCAGTACTTC
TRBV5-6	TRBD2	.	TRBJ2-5	CASSVGTSGIWETQYF	TGTGCCAGCAGCGTCGGGACTAGCGGGATCTGGGAGACCCAGTACTTC
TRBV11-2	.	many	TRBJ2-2	CASSKKIGPGELFF	TGTGCCAGCAGCAAAAAGATCGGGCCCGGGGAGCTGTTTTTT
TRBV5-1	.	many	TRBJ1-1	CASSSSDHTEAFF	TGCGCCAGCAGCTCGTCAGACCACACTGAAGCTTTCTTT
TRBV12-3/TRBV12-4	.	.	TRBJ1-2	CASSLAGGGYGYTF	TGTGCCAGCAGTTTGGCTGGGGGAGGCTATGGCTACACCTTC
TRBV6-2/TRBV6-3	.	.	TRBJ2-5	CASTAQETQYF	TGTGCCAGCACTGCTCAAGAGACCCAGTACTTC
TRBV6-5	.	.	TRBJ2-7	CASSYSGPGLTYEQYF	TGTGCCAGCAGTTACTCAGGTCCGGGGTTAACCTACGAGCAGTACTTC
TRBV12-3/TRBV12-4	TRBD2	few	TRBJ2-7	CASSFVLAGSLGQYF	TGTGCCAGCAGTTTTGTCTTAGCGGGCTCCCTGGGGCAGTACTTC
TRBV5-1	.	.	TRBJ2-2	CASSLESPNTGELFF	TGCGCCAGCAGCTTGGAGTCCCCGAACACCGGGGAGCTGTTTTTT
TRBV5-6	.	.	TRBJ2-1	CASSMSEGIPFSYNEQFF	TGTGCCAGCAGCATGTCTGAGGGGATCCCTTTTTCCTACAATGAGCAGTTCTTC
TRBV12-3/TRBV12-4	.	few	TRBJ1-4	CASSFGGTNEKLFF	TGTGCCAGCAGTTTCGGCGGGACTAATGAAAAACTGTTTTTT
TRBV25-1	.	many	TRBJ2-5	CASSEFWGRETQYF	TGTGCCAGCAGTGAATTTTGGGGACGAGAGACCCAGTACTTC
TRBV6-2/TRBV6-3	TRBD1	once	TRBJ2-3	CASSYSSYRGHATDTQYF	TGTGCCAGCAGTTACTCGTCCTACAGGGGGCATGCCACAGATACGCAGTATTTT